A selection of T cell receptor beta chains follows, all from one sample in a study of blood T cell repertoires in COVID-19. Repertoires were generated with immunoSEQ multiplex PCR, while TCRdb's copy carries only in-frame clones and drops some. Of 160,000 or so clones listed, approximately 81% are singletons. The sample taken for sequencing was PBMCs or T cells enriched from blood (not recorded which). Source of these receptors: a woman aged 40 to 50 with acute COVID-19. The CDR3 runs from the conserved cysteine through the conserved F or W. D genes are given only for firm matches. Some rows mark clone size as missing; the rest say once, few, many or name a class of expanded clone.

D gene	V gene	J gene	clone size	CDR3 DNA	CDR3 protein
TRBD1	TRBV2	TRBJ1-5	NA	TGTGCCAGCAGATCACAGGGGTCTAGCAATCAGCCCCAGCATTTT	CASRSQGSSNQPQHF
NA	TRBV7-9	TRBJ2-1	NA	TGTGCCAGCAGTTCGATTGAGGGCCACTCCTACAATGAGCAGTTCTTC	CASSSIEGHSYNEQFF
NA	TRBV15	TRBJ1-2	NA	TGTGCCACCAGCAGAGGGGGCCAAGTACAGGCCTATGGCTACACCTTC	CATSRGGQVQAYGYTF
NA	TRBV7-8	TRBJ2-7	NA	TGTGCCAGCAGCCCGGGTGGGAGCTCCTACGAGCAGTACTTC	CASSPGGSSYEQYF
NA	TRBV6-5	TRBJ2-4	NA	TGTGCCAGCAGTTACCAGGGAGGAAACATTCAGTACTTC	CASSYQGGNIQYF
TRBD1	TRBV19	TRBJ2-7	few	TGTGCCAGTAGTGCCAGGACAGGCTCCTACGAGCAGTACTTC	CASSARTGSYEQYF
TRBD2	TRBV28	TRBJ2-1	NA	TGTGCCAGCACCAGAACTAGCGTCAATGAGCAGTTCTTC	CASTRTSVNEQFF
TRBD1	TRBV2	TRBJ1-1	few	TGTGCCAGCGGCCCAGGGACAGGGCAGCCTGAAGCTTTCTTT	CASGPGTGQPEAFF
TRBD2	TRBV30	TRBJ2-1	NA	TGTGCCTGGAGTAAGCGGGAGTACAATGAGCAGTTCTTC	CAWSKREYNEQFF
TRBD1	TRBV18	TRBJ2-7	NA	TGTGCCAGCTCACCATCGAGACAGGGGCTCGAGCAGTACTTC	CASSPSRQGLEQYF
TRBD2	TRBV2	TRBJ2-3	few	TGTGCCAGCGACCGGACTAGCCGGAACACAGATACGCAGTATTTT	CASDRTSRNTDTQYF
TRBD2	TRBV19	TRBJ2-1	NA	TGTGCCAGTAGTATAGCGGCTAGCGGGTCCCTTTCCTACAATGAGCAGTTCTTC	CASSIAASGSLSYNEQFF
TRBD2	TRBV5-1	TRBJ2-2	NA	TGCGCCAGCAGCTTAGGGGCTAGCGGGAACACCGGGGAGCTGTTTTTT	CASSLGASGNTGELFF
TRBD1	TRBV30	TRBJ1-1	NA	TGTGCCTGGGTTTCCACAGGGGCGAACACTGAAGCTTTCTTT	CAWVSTGANTEAFF
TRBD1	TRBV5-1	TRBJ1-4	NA	TGCGCCAGCAGCTTGGTTTGGCAGGGGGTGTCTAATGAAAAACTGTTTTTT	CASSLVWQGVSNEKLFF
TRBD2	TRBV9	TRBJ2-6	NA	TGTGCCAGCAGCGTAGGACGGGAGGGACACTCTGGGGCCAACGTCCTGACTTTC	CASSVGREGHSGANVLTF
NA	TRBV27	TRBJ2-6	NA	TGTGCCAGCAGTGGGGCAGGGACTGGGGCCAACGTCCTGACTTTC	CASSGAGTGANVLTF
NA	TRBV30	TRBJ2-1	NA	TGTGCCTGTTCAGGACTCCAATACAATGAGCAGTTCTTC	CACSGLQYNEQFF
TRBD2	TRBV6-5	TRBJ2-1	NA	TGTGCCAGCAGCTCTAGCGGCAGCTCCTACAATGAGCAGTTCTTC	CASSSSGSSYNEQFF
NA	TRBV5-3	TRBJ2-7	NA	TGTGCCAGAAGTCTCGACACCATAACCTACGAGCAGTACTTC	CARSLDTITYEQYF
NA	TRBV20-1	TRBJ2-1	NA	TGCAGTGCCATACCGAGGGGGGAGCAGTTCTTC	CSAIPRGEQFF
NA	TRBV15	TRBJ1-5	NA	TGTGCCACCAGCAGAGATGGGGCAGGGGATAGCAATCAGCCCCAGCATTTT	CATSRDGAGDSNQPQHF
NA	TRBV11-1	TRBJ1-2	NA	TGTGCCAGCGGCCAGTCTAACTATGGCTACACCTTC	CASGQSNYGYTF
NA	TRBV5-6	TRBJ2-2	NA	TGTGCCAGCAGAAGCTGGCGGGGGCGGAACACCGGGGAGCTGTTTTTT	CASRSWRGRNTGELFF
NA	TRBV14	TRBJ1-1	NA	TGTGCCAGCAGCGGAGCCGGACAGCTCACTGAAGCTTTCTTT	CASSGAGQLTEAFF
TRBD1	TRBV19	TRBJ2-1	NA	TGTGCCAGTGATACCGGGACAGGGCTTTACAATGAGCAGTTCTTC	CASDTGTGLYNEQFF
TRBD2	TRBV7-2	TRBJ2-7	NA	TGTGCCAGCAGCTTAGGGTTCGGACTAGTAGCTTCGCCGAACTTC	CASSLGFGLVASPNF
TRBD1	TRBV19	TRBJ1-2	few	TGTGCCAGTAGTCCTTCGGGACAGTCAGTCCATCGCTACACCTTC	CASSPSGQSVHRYTF
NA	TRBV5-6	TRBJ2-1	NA	TGTGCCAGCAGCTTGTGGTCTAGCTCCTACAATGAGCAGTTCTTC	CASSLWSSSYNEQFF
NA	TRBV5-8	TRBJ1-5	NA	TGTGCCAGCAGCGTTGGACAGCATAGCAATCAGCCCCAGCATTTT	CASSVGQHSNQPQHF
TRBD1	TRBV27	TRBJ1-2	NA	TGTGCCAGCAGTTTAGGGACAGCCCATGGCTACACCTTC	CASSLGTAHGYTF
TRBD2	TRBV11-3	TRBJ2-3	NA	TGTGCCAGCAGCTTAGACTTAACCGGCGGGGGAAGCACAGATACGCAGTATTTT	CASSLDLTGGGSTDTQYF
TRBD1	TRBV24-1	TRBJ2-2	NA	TGTGCCACCAGTGACGGACAGGGGCCCGTTGCGAACACCGGGGAGCTGTTTTTT	CATSDGQGPVANTGELFF
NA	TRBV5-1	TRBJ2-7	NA	TGCGCCAGCAGCTTCGACAGGCTCATAGGCGAGCAGTACTTC	CASSFDRLIGEQYF
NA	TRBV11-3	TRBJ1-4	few	TGTGCCAGCAGCCCCCGACAGACAACTAATGAAAAACTGTTTTTT	CASSPRQTTNEKLFF
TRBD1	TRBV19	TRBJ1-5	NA	TGTGCCAGTAGTATTGGATTTTTTACAGGGGATTCTCAGCCCCAGCATTTT	CASSIGFFTGDSQPQHF
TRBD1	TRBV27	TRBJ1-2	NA	TGTGCCAGCAGTCAGAAACCCGGGACAGGGGGTATGATTTATGGCTACACCTTC	CASSQKPGTGGMIYGYTF
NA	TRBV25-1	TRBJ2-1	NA	TGTGCCAGCAGGGAGACTGGACTTTCCTACAATGAGCAGTTCTTC	CASRETGLSYNEQFF
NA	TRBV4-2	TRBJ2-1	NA	TGTGCCAGCAGCCAGAGAGCCCGGGACTCATGGGAGCAGTTCTTC	CASSQRARDSWEQFF
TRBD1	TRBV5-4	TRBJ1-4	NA	TGTGCCAGCAGCATCCGGGACAGGGGGCGCGGTAATGAAAAACTGTTTTTT	CASSIRDRGRGNEKLFF
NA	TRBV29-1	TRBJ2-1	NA	TGCAGCGGTGACAGGTGGACTACATCCGAACAACGGTATGAGCAGTTCTTC	CSGDRWTTSEQRYEQFF
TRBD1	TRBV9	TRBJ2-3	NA	TGTGCCAGCAGCGCGACAGGGTATAGGGAGTTTGCAGATACGCAGTATTTT	CASSATGYREFADTQYF
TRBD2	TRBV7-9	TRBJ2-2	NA	TGTGCCAGCAGCTTCCTTACTAGCGCGAACACCGGGGAGCTGTTTTTT	CASSFLTSANTGELFF
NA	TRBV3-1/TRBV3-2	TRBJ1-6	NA	TGTGCCAGCAACAGGGAATATAATTCACCCCTCCACTTT	CASNREYNSPLHF
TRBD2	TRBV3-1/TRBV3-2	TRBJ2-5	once	TGTGCCAGCAGCCAAACTAGCGGGAGTGCATGGGAGACCCAGTACTTC	CASSQTSGSAWETQYF